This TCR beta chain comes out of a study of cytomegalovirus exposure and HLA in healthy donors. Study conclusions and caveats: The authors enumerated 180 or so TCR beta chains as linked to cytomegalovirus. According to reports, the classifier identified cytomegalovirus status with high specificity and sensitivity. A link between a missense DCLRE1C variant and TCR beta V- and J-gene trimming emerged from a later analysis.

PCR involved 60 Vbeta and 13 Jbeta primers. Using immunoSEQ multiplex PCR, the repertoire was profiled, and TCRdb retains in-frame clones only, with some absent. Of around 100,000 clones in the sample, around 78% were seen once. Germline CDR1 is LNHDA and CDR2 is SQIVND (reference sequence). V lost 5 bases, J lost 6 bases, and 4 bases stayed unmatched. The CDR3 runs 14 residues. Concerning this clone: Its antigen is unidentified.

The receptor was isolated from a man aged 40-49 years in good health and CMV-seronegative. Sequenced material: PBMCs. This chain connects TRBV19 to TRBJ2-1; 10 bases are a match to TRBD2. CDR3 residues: CASSGSGGVNEQFF. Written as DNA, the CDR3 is TGTGCCAGTAGTGGGAGCGGGGGGGTCAATGAGCAGTTCTTC.